This TCR beta chain was identified during a study of post-analysis software for immune sequencing data. In the study overall: Progressive-relapsing, secondary progressive and relapsing-remitting multiple sclerosis were among the disease courses included. General study findings and limits: Controls had significantly higher normalized Chao1 diversity than multiple sclerosis patients. Patients carried a few TRBV segments more frequently than controls did, and TRBV5-6, TRBV5-1 and TRBV20-1 were among them.

This clonotype was counted only a few times. The antigen is unknown. The TCR beta cDNA libraries carried unique molecular identifiers. Between about 0.85 and 10 million T cells gave rise to approximately 520,000 cDNA molecules. TCRdb itself ran the PCR reads through MiXCR, one entry per CDR3 protein. The table shows about 500,000 distinct CDR3 sequences, with nearly 45% occurring only once. The CDR3 spans 12 residues. CDR1 and CDR2 from the germline V gene are ENHRY and SYGVKD. The V and J ends lost 7 bases and 0 bases respectively, with 7 bases between them. The chain employs TRBV10-3 and TRBJ2-7; D may be TRBD1 or TRBD2 (5 bases each). The source material was blood. The source is a girl aged 5-17 years with multiple sclerosis. CDR3 residues: CAIKGSSYEQYF. DNA of the CDR3: TGTGCCATCAAGGGGAGCTCCTACGAGCAGTACTTC.